Listed below are T cell receptor beta chains from one sample, sequenced in a study of T cell responses to AZD1222 COVID-19 vaccine. TCRdb keeps only in-frame clones here, not all; method: immunoSEQ multiplex PCR. The table lists around 50,000 clones, around 88% of them singletons. The source material was peripheral blood, sampled on day 0 of AZD1222 vaccination. These receptors all come from an adult in good health. Each CDR3 is given with its conserved first and last residue. Fields, in order: D gene, J gene, V gene, clone size, CDR3 DNA, CDR3 protein. D genes are given only for firm matches. The size entry is marked missing in some rows and otherwise reads once, few, many or a size class.

D: TRBD1; J: TRBJ2-1; V: TRBV15; size: NA; DNA: TGTGCCACCAGCAGAGACGTCAGGGGGCCTCAAAGTGGTGAGCAGTTCTTC; CDR3: CATSRDVRGPQSGEQFF
D: TRBD1; J: TRBJ2-7; V: TRBV14; size: NA; DNA: TGTGCCAGCAGGAGGACAGGGGACACCTACGAGCAGTACTTC; CDR3: CASRRTGDTYEQYF
D: NA; J: TRBJ2-1; V: TRBV5-6; size: NA; DNA: TGTGCCAGCAGCTTGGTACCCAGCAATGAGCAGTTCTTC; CDR3: CASSLVPSNEQFF
D: NA; J: TRBJ2-3; V: TRBV27; size: once; DNA: TGTGCCAGCAGTCCCCTGGAGGTAACCAATCTGGGGGATACGCAGTATTTT; CDR3: CASSPLEVTNLGDTQYF
D: NA; J: TRBJ2-7; V: TRBV7-9; size: NA; DNA: TGTGCCAGCAGCTTGGTGCCGGGGAACTCCTACGAGCAGTACTTC; CDR3: CASSLVPGNSYEQYF
D: NA; J: TRBJ2-7; V: TRBV4-2; size: NA; DNA: TGTGCCAGCAGCCAAGACGGGATTGAGCAGTACTTC; CDR3: CASSQDGIEQYF
D: TRBD2; J: TRBJ2-1; V: TRBV7-6; size: NA; DNA: TGTGCCAGCAGCTACGGGACTAGCGGGAGTAGTTACAATGAGCAGTTCTTC; CDR3: CASSYGTSGSSYNEQFF
D: NA; J: TRBJ2-7; V: TRBV5-1; size: NA; DNA: TGCGCCAGCAGCTTAACCGACTTCTCCTACGAGCAGTACTTC; CDR3: CASSLTDFSYEQYF
D: NA; J: TRBJ1-1; V: TRBV3-1/TRBV3-2; size: NA; DNA: TGTGCCAGCAGCCACAAGGGGGTGAGAGCTTTCTTT; CDR3: CASSHKGVRAFF
D: NA; J: TRBJ1-1; V: TRBV4-1; size: NA; DNA: TGCGCCAGCAGCCAAGATCGGGCAACTTTCTTT; CDR3: CASSQDRATFF
D: NA; J: TRBJ1-1; V: TRBV27; size: NA; DNA: TGTGCCAGCAGTTTATCGTTGAACACTGAAGCTTTCTTT; CDR3: CASSLSLNTEAFF
D: TRBD1; J: TRBJ1-2; V: TRBV6-6; size: NA; DNA: TGTGCCAGCAGTCTTACAGGGGCCTCGTCGGGCTACACCTTC; CDR3: CASSLTGASSGYTF
D: TRBD1; J: TRBJ1-1; V: TRBV4-1; size: NA; DNA: TGCGCCAGCAGCCAAGATGTGGGACAGGGGGCATCGGCTTTCTTT; CDR3: CASSQDVGQGASAFF
D: NA; J: TRBJ2-1; V: TRBV6-5; size: NA; DNA: TGTGCCAGCAGCCCGCGGGACCTACCATACAATGAGCAGTTCTTC; CDR3: CASSPRDLPYNEQFF
D: NA; J: TRBJ1-4; V: TRBV3-1/TRBV3-2; size: NA; DNA: TGTGCCAGCACCCAGGAGAATGAAAAACTGTTTTTT; CDR3: CASTQENEKLFF
D: NA; J: TRBJ1-1; V: TRBV18; size: NA; DNA: TGTGCCAGCTCACCACGGACGGGAACTGAAGCTTTCTTT; CDR3: CASSPRTGTEAFF
D: TRBD1; J: TRBJ1-1; V: TRBV4-3; size: NA; DNA: TGCGCCAGCGGTGACAGGGGAAACACTGAAGCTTTCTTT; CDR3: CASGDRGNTEAFF
D: NA; J: TRBJ1-2; V: TRBV18; size: NA; DNA: TGTGCCAGCTCACCTGATACCCGGGGGCATGGCTACACCTTC; CDR3: CASSPDTRGHGYTF
D: NA; J: TRBJ2-3; V: TRBV7-9; size: many; DNA: TGTGCCAGCAGCACCTCAAGGGGAGATACGCAGTATTTT; CDR3: CASSTSRGDTQYF
D: NA; J: TRBJ2-5; V: TRBV5-1; size: NA; DNA: TGCGCCAGCAGGGCCGGGAGCTCAGAGACCCAGTACTTC; CDR3: CASRAGSSETQYF
D: NA; J: TRBJ1-3; V: TRBV11-2; size: NA; DNA: TGTGCCAGCAGCCCCGATGAGGTTGACACCATATATTTT; CDR3: CASSPDEVDTIYF
D: NA; J: TRBJ1-1; V: TRBV11-3; size: NA; DNA: TGTGCCAGCAGGGGGACCCGTGGACGGGACGGGACGAATGTGGAAGCTTTCTTT; CDR3: CASRGTRGRDGTNVEAFF
D: TRBD1; J: TRBJ2-7; V: TRBV11-2; size: medium-sized; DNA: TGTGCCAGCAGTTCCGGGACAGGTGCCTACGAGCAGTACTTC; CDR3: CASSSGTGAYEQYF
D: NA; J: TRBJ1-2; V: TRBV19; size: once; DNA: TGTGCCAGTAGTTTCCGAGCTAACTATGGCTACACCTTC; CDR3: CASSFRANYGYTF
D: NA; J: TRBJ1-6; V: TRBV6-5; size: few; DNA: TGTGCCAGCAGTTACCGACCTCAGGGTTATAATTCACCCCTCCACTTT; CDR3: CASSYRPQGYNSPLHF
D: TRBD1; J: TRBJ2-5; V: TRBV7-6; size: NA; DNA: TGTGCCAGCAGCCCAGGGGGGACAGGGGGCGCTAAGACCCAGTACTTC; CDR3: CASSPGGTGGAKTQYF
D: NA; J: TRBJ1-4; V: TRBV7-8; size: NA; DNA: TGTGCCAGCAGCTTACTTCCTTCTCTTGGGACGGGAACCACTGAAAAACTGTTTTTT; CDR3: CASSLLPSLGTGTTEKLFF
D: NA; J: TRBJ1-1; V: TRBV3-1/TRBV3-2; size: NA; DNA: TGTGCCAGCAGCTTCCTGAACACTGAAGCTTTCTTT; CDR3: CASSFLNTEAFF
D: NA; J: TRBJ1-2; V: TRBV9; size: NA; DNA: TGTGCCAGCAGCGCTAACTATGGCTACACCTTC; CDR3: CASSANYGYTF
D: TRBD1; J: TRBJ2-7; V: TRBV14; size: NA; DNA: TGTGCCAGCAGCGCCTACGGGACAGGGAACTACGAGCAGTACTTC; CDR3: CASSAYGTGNYEQYF
D: TRBD1; J: TRBJ1-1; V: TRBV3-1/TRBV3-2; size: NA; DNA: TGTGCCAGCAGCTTCCGGGACAGGGAAGCTTTCTTT; CDR3: CASSFRDREAFF
D: TRBD1; J: TRBJ2-2; V: TRBV2; size: NA; DNA: TGTGCCAGCGATACTACCGGGACAGGCCTGGCCGGGGAGCTGTTTTTT; CDR3: CASDTTGTGLAGELFF